Listed below are T cell receptor beta chains from one sample, sequenced in a study of CD8 T cells in ankylosing spondylitis. TCRdb itself ran the 5' RACE reads through MiXCR, one entry per CDR3 protein. The sample includes under 30,000 distinct CDR3 sequences, 7.9% of them seen just once. Input material: blood. The receptors were gathered from a male donor with ankylosing spondylitis or in good health (not recorded which). CDR3s include the opening cysteine and the closing phenylalanine or tryptophan. A D gene is named only where the DNA matches it firmly. Size is omitted from some rows. Given values are once, few, many or a class for expanded clones.

>TRBJ2-2|few|-|13|TRBV12-3/TRBV12-4
CASRQQGPGELFF
TGTGCCAGCAGACAACAGGGACCCGGGGAGCTGTTTTTT
>TRBJ1-5|-|-|14|TRBV27
CASSLNRHNQPQHF
TGTGCCAGCAGTTTGAACAGACACAATCAGCCCCAGCATTTT
>TRBJ2-1|few|-|11|TRBV28
CASTQGNEQFF
TGTGCCAGCACTCAAGGCAATGAGCAGTTCTTC
>TRBJ2-5|-|TRBD1|16|TRBV29-1
CSVEGTGDGVQETQYF
TGCAGCGTTGAAGGGACAGGGGATGGAGTTCAAGAGACCCAGTACTTC
>TRBJ1-4|few|-|15|TRBV7-2
CASSLAQGVHEKLFF
TGTGCCAGCAGCTTAGCGCAGGGAGTGCATGAAAAACTGTTTTTT
>TRBJ1-1|-|-|16|TRBV20-1
CSARPPGRLYGTEAFF
TGCAGTGCTAGACCACCGGGCCGCCTGTACGGCACTGAAGCTTTCTTT
>TRBJ2-3|few|-|14|TRBV6-2/TRBV6-3
CASSRPRTTDTQYF
TGTGCCAGCAGTAGACCTAGAACCACAGATACGCAGTATTTT
>TRBJ2-2|-|-|17|TRBV4-2
CASSQETAGRGTGELFF
TGTGCCAGCAGCCAAGAGACCGCCGGTCGGGGCACCGGGGAGCTGTTTTTT
>TRBJ1-4|-|-|15|TRBV7-9
CASSRRGARNEKLFF
TGTGCCAGCAGCCGACGAGGGGCCCGGAATGAAAAACTGTTTTTT
>TRBJ2-2|many|TRBD2|14|TRBV7-2
CASSSPGGTRELFF
TGTGCCAGCAGCTCCCCCGGGGGGACCCGGGAGCTGTTTTTT
>TRBJ2-1|many|TRBD2|14|TRBV20-1
CSARSGRPYNEQFF
TGCAGTGCTAGGAGCGGGAGGCCCTACAATGAGCAGTTCTTC
>TRBJ2-3|-|TRBD2|14|TRBV7-9
CASSPSGEADTQYF
TGTGCCAGCAGTCCTAGCGGCGAAGCAGATACGCAGTATTTT
>TRBJ2-3|-|-|13|TRBV29-1
CSARPGQPDTQYF
TGCAGCGCCCGACCAGGACAGCCAGATACGCAGTATTTT
>TRBJ2-1|-|-|16|TRBV28
CASSQYAVGTDNEQFF
TGTGCCAGCAGTCAGTATGCGGTTGGGACGGACAATGAGCAGTTCTTC
>TRBJ2-2|-|-|15|TRBV27
CASSLSPGWTGELFF
TGTGCCAGCAGTTTATCGCCAGGGTGGACCGGGGAGCTGTTTTTT
>TRBJ2-1|few|-|15|TRBV7-2
CASSSGEGSYNEQFF
TGTGCCAGCAGCTCCGGTGAGGGGTCTTACAATGAGCAGTTCTTC
>TRBJ2-5|-|TRBD2|13|TRBV29-1
CSVRKAGEETQYF
TGCAGCGTTCGGAAGGCGGGGGAAGAGACCCAGTACTTC
>TRBJ2-1|few|TRBD2|13|TRBV29-1
CSVRPAGGGEQFF
TGCAGCGTGCGGCCAGCCGGGGGGGGAGAGCAGTTCTTC
>TRBJ2-1|-|-|13|TRBV29-1
CSVPSQGSNEQFF
TGCAGCGTCCCTAGCCAGGGGAGCAATGAGCAGTTCTTC
>TRBJ2-2|many|-|14|TRBV4-2
CASSPQASNGELFF
TGTGCCAGCAGCCCCCAGGCTAGTAACGGGGAGCTGTTTTTT
>TRBJ1-5|few|-|15|TRBV28
CASRPGERGNQPQHF
TGTGCCAGCAGGCCAGGGGAAAGGGGCAATCAGCCCCAGCATTTT
>TRBJ2-7|few|TRBD2|14|TRBV5-1
CASSPGLAAYEQYF
TGCGCCAGCAGCCCAGGACTAGCGGCCTACGAGCAGTACTTC
>TRBJ2-7|few|-|14|TRBV28
CASMNGGETYEQYF
TGTGCCAGCATGAATGGGGGCGAAACCTACGAGCAGTACTTC
>TRBJ2-2|many|-|14|TRBV11-2
CASSLGRDTGELFF
TGTGCCAGCAGCTTAGGGAGGGACACCGGGGAGCTGTTTTTT
>TRBJ2-3|-|-|16|TRBV27
CASSLGWGAGADTQYF
TGTGCCAGCAGTTTAGGCTGGGGGGCGGGGGCAGATACGCAGTATTTT
>TRBJ2-7|few|-|16|TRBV28
CASSPPSGSLAYEQYF
TGTGCCAGCAGTCCCCCTTCGGGTAGCTTGGCCTACGAGCAGTACTTC
>TRBJ2-7|many|-|13|TRBV12-3/TRBV12-4
CASSLRGDYEQYF
TGTGCCAGCAGTTTAAGGGGTGACTACGAGCAGTACTTC
>TRBJ2-1|-|TRBD2|17|TRBV5-1
CASSLGRRELTYNEQFF
TGCGCCAGCAGCTTGGGTCGGCGGGAGTTGACCTACAATGAGCAGTTCTTC
>TRBJ2-2|large|-|15|TRBV5-6
CASSSQGGDTGELFF
TGTGCCAGCAGCTCCCAGGGGGGCGACACCGGGGAGCTGTTTTTT